A selection of T cell receptor beta chains follows, all from one sample in a study of cytomegalovirus exposure and HLA in healthy donors. Clones were sequenced by immunoSEQ multiplex PCR, and TCRdb holds only the in-frame ones, with some missing. Found here are about 200,000 clones, around three quarters of them singletons; the top ten hold 1.5% to 2%. The sequencing input was PBMCs. The receptors stem from a man aged 25 to 40 in good health and CMV-seronegative. Both conserved end residues are part of each CDR3. The D gene is left open where the match is weak. A clone size is listed for some rows: how often the clone was seen (once, few, many), or a class if it is expanded.

J gene: TRBJ1-4
V gene: TRBV28
D gene: TRBD1
clone size: -
CDR3 DNA: TGTGCCAGCAATCACGGACAGGGGGCTTTTGAAAAACTGTTTTTT
CDR3 protein: CASNHGQGAFEKLFF

J gene: TRBJ1-5
V gene: TRBV27
D gene: -
clone size: once
CDR3 DNA: TGTGCCAGCAGAGGATCGTATGGAGATAGCAATCAGCCCCAGCATTTT
CDR3 protein: CASRGSYGDSNQPQHF

J gene: TRBJ1-1
V gene: TRBV7-9
D gene: TRBD1
clone size: -
CDR3 DNA: TGTGCCAGCAGCTTAGGGGACAGGGTCACTGAAGCTTTCTTT
CDR3 protein: CASSLGDRVTEAFF

J gene: TRBJ1-4
V gene: TRBV2
D gene: -
clone size: -
CDR3 DNA: TGTGCCAGCAGTGAGGGTCGGGAGAAAAAACTGTTTTTT
CDR3 protein: CASSEGREKKLFF

J gene: TRBJ2-1
V gene: TRBV29-1
D gene: TRBD2
clone size: -
CDR3 DNA: TGCAGCGTTGAAGAAGGACTAGCGGTCTACAATGAGCAGTTCTTC
CDR3 protein: CSVEEGLAVYNEQFF

J gene: TRBJ2-7
V gene: TRBV15
D gene: -
clone size: -
CDR3 DNA: TGTGCCACCAGCAGCGATATAGCTTACGAGCAGTACTTC
CDR3 protein: CATSSDIAYEQYF

J gene: TRBJ2-3
V gene: TRBV7-8
D gene: -
clone size: -
CDR3 DNA: TGTGCCAGCAGCCTCTCCCGACTAGGGCCCAGTGGGGATACGCAGTATTTT
CDR3 protein: CASSLSRLGPSGDTQYF

J gene: TRBJ1-6
V gene: TRBV6-1
D gene: -
clone size: -
CDR3 DNA: TGTGCCAGCACCGGAGAGCGTTCACCCCTCCACTTT
CDR3 protein: CASTGERSPLHF

J gene: TRBJ1-3
V gene: TRBV5-6
D gene: TRBD1
clone size: -
CDR3 DNA: TGTGCCAGCAGCCAGAAGGGACAGAGATTCTCCTCTGGAAACACCATATATTTT
CDR3 protein: CASSQKGQRFSSGNTIYF

J gene: TRBJ2-1
V gene: TRBV11-2
D gene: -
clone size: -
CDR3 DNA: TGTGCCAGCAGCTTCCGCCCAGGCCAGGTTGGCGAGCAGTTCTTC
CDR3 protein: CASSFRPGQVGEQFF

J gene: TRBJ1-6
V gene: TRBV5-6
D gene: -
clone size: once
CDR3 DNA: TGTGCCAGCAGGCGGAGGGGAGCAGGCGCCCGCTTCGAAAATTCACCCCTCCACTTT
CDR3 protein: CASRRRGAGARFENSPLHF

J gene: TRBJ2-7
V gene: TRBV14
D gene: TRBD2
clone size: -
CDR3 DNA: TGTGCCAGCAGCGCCAGCGGGAGGATGCCCTACGAGCAGTACTTC
CDR3 protein: CASSASGRMPYEQYF

J gene: TRBJ1-1
V gene: TRBV21-1
D gene: -
clone size: -
CDR3 DNA: TGTGCCAGCAGCAAACCCGTCGGGGGAAACACTGAAGCTTTCTTT
CDR3 protein: CASSKPVGGNTEAFF

J gene: TRBJ2-7
V gene: TRBV4-1
D gene: TRBD2
clone size: -
CDR3 DNA: TGCGCCAGCAGCCAAGATAGGTGGACTAGCGGGAGGCTATACGAGCAGTACTTC
CDR3 protein: CASSQDRWTSGRLYEQYF

J gene: TRBJ1-4
V gene: TRBV21-1
D gene: -
clone size: -
CDR3 DNA: TGTGCCAGCAGCCTACAGGGGGGAGAGGAAACGGCTAATGAAAAACTGTTTTTT
CDR3 protein: CASSLQGGEETANEKLFF

J gene: TRBJ2-1
V gene: TRBV28
D gene: -
clone size: -
CDR3 DNA: TGTGCCAGCAGTTTACAGCGTAGCGGTTCATACAATGAGCAGTTCTTC
CDR3 protein: CASSLQRSGSYNEQFF

J gene: TRBJ1-2
V gene: TRBV6-5
D gene: -
clone size: -
CDR3 DNA: TGTGCCAGCAGCAAGAAGGGGGTAAACGGCTACACCTTC
CDR3 protein: CASSKKGVNGYTF

J gene: TRBJ2-7
V gene: TRBV11-2
D gene: -
clone size: -
CDR3 DNA: TGTGCCAGCAGCTTAGTTGCCTACGGCTACGAGCAGTACTTC
CDR3 protein: CASSLVAYGYEQYF

J gene: TRBJ1-1
V gene: TRBV5-1
D gene: -
clone size: -
CDR3 DNA: TGCGCCAGCAGCTTGACAGGAGAGAACACTGAAGCTTTCTTT
CDR3 protein: CASSLTGENTEAFF

J gene: TRBJ2-7
V gene: TRBV27
D gene: TRBD2
clone size: -
CDR3 DNA: TGTGCCAGCAGTCACGGGACTAGCGGCTACGAGCAGTACTTC
CDR3 protein: CASSHGTSGYEQYF

J gene: TRBJ2-1
V gene: TRBV7-3
D gene: -
clone size: -
CDR3 DNA: TGTGCCAGCAGCTTAGAACGAGACAGGTACAATGAGCAGTTCTTC
CDR3 protein: CASSLERDRYNEQFF

J gene: TRBJ2-3
V gene: TRBV19
D gene: -
clone size: -
CDR3 DNA: TGTGCCAGTAGACGGCCAGGGGCAGCAGATACGCAGTATTTT
CDR3 protein: CASRRPGAADTQYF

J gene: TRBJ2-7
V gene: TRBV5-1
D gene: -
clone size: -
CDR3 DNA: TGCGCCAGCAGCTTGGGACTATCCACCTACGAGCAGTACTTC
CDR3 protein: CASSLGLSTYEQYF

J gene: TRBJ2-5
V gene: TRBV6-5
D gene: TRBD2
clone size: -
CDR3 DNA: TGTGCCAGCACCGTCCCGGGAGGGCAAGAGACCCAGTACTTC
CDR3 protein: CASTVPGGQETQYF

J gene: TRBJ2-5
V gene: TRBV5-1
D gene: TRBD2
clone size: -
CDR3 DNA: TGCGCCAGCAGCTTGCTGACTAGCGGGAGGGCCGGGGAGACCCAGTACTTC
CDR3 protein: CASSLLTSGRAGETQYF

J gene: TRBJ2-7
V gene: TRBV5-1
D gene: TRBD2
clone size: -
CDR3 DNA: TGCGCCAGCAGCTATGTAGCGGGAGCCGACGAGCAGTACTTC
CDR3 protein: CASSYVAGADEQYF

J gene: TRBJ2-3
V gene: TRBV5-1
D gene: TRBD2
clone size: few
CDR3 DNA: TGCGCCAGCAGGGTTAATAGCGGGAACTTCGTGGATACGCAGTATTTT
CDR3 protein: CASRVNSGNFVDTQYF

J gene: TRBJ2-3
V gene: TRBV29-1
D gene: -
clone size: -
CDR3 DNA: TGCAGCGCCCAGGACTTTATAAGCACAGATACGCAGTATTTT
CDR3 protein: CSAQDFISTDTQYF

J gene: TRBJ2-5
V gene: TRBV9
D gene: -
clone size: -
CDR3 DNA: TGTGCCAGCAGCGTAGGGGGCGGGACCCCAGGGGAGACCCAGTACTTC
CDR3 protein: CASSVGGGTPGETQYF

J gene: TRBJ2-5
V gene: TRBV10-3
D gene: TRBD2
clone size: -
CDR3 DNA: TGTGCCATCAGTAGGGGACTACAAGAGACCCAGTACTTC
CDR3 protein: CAISRGLQETQYF

J gene: TRBJ2-3
V gene: TRBV5-1
D gene: TRBD2
clone size: few
CDR3 DNA: TGCGCCAGCAGCGGTCTAGCGGCCTATACGCAGTATTTT
CDR3 protein: CASSGLAAYTQYF

J gene: TRBJ1-4
V gene: TRBV5-1
D gene: -
clone size: -
CDR3 DNA: TGCGCCAGCAGCTTTCAGGCTTCTCAGAATGAAAAACTGTTTTTT
CDR3 protein: CASSFQASQNEKLFF

J gene: TRBJ1-2
V gene: TRBV21-1
D gene: -
clone size: -
CDR3 DNA: TGTGCCAGCAGTCGAAACTTTTATGGCTACACCTTC
CDR3 protein: CASSRNFYGYTF

J gene: TRBJ2-1
V gene: TRBV11-3
D gene: TRBD1
clone size: -
CDR3 DNA: TGTGCCAGCAGCATGGGACAGGAGCAGTTCTTC
CDR3 protein: CASSMGQEQFF

J gene: TRBJ2-3
V gene: TRBV9
D gene: -
clone size: -
CDR3 DNA: TGTGCCAGTCAGCAGGATTCCTTCACAGATACGCAGTATTTT
CDR3 protein: CASQQDSFTDTQYF

J gene: TRBJ2-1
V gene: TRBV5-6
D gene: -
clone size: -
CDR3 DNA: TGTGCCAGCAGCTTTCCGCGGGACTACAATGAGCAGTTCTTC
CDR3 protein: CASSFPRDYNEQFF

J gene: TRBJ2-3
V gene: TRBV5-1
D gene: -
clone size: -
CDR3 DNA: TGCGCCAGCAGCTTTTATGGGGGCGGCACAGATACGCAGTATTTT
CDR3 protein: CASSFYGGGTDTQYF

J gene: TRBJ2-4
V gene: TRBV25-1
D gene: TRBD1
clone size: few
CDR3 DNA: TGTGCCAGCAGTGCTGACAGGGGGCCATTAAACATTCAGTACTTC
CDR3 protein: CASSADRGPLNIQYF

J gene: TRBJ2-1
V gene: TRBV5-1
D gene: -
clone size: -
CDR3 DNA: TGCGCCAGCAGCCCGGCTGCTAGCGAGGTGAATGAGCAGTTCTTC
CDR3 protein: CASSPAASEVNEQFF

J gene: TRBJ1-2
V gene: TRBV5-1
D gene: -
clone size: -
CDR3 DNA: TGCGCCAGCAGGTCGGACTCTTACTATGATGGCTACACCTTC
CDR3 protein: CASRSDSYYDGYTF

J gene: TRBJ2-7
V gene: TRBV29-1
D gene: -
clone size: -
CDR3 DNA: TGCAGCGTCGTCAACAGGGGAGGGGGCGGGAGGAGGTACGAGCAGTACTTC
CDR3 protein: CSVVNRGGGGRRYEQYF

J gene: TRBJ2-1
V gene: TRBV29-1
D gene: TRBD2
clone size: -
CDR3 DNA: TGCAGCGTTGAAGGGGCCAGCGGGGCTCCCTACAATGAGCAGTTCTTC
CDR3 protein: CSVEGASGAPYNEQFF

J gene: TRBJ1-5
V gene: TRBV7-9
D gene: TRBD1
clone size: -
CDR3 DNA: TGTGCCAGCAGCTCGGGACAGGGGGCAAGCCAGCCCCAGCATTTT
CDR3 protein: CASSSGQGASQPQHF

J gene: TRBJ2-7
V gene: TRBV10-1
D gene: -
clone size: -
CDR3 DNA: TGCGCCAGCAGTGAACAGGGAGTTAGCGAGCAGTACTTC
CDR3 protein: CASSEQGVSEQYF

J gene: TRBJ2-1
V gene: TRBV2
D gene: TRBD2
clone size: once
CDR3 DNA: TGTGCCAGCAGTGCCGTAGCGGGATCAGGTAATGAGCAGTTCTTC
CDR3 protein: CASSAVAGSGNEQFF

J gene: TRBJ1-3
V gene: TRBV2
D gene: TRBD1
clone size: -
CDR3 DNA: TGTGCCAGCGGGACAGGGGGCTCTGGAAACACCATATATTTT
CDR3 protein: CASGTGGSGNTIYF

J gene: TRBJ2-7
V gene: TRBV9
D gene: -
clone size: -
CDR3 DNA: TGTGCCAGCAGTAGAGCGGCCCAGGGGGGACCCTACGAGCAGTACTTC
CDR3 protein: CASSRAAQGGPYEQYF

J gene: TRBJ2-1
V gene: TRBV9
D gene: TRBD2
clone size: -
CDR3 DNA: TGTGCCAGCAGCGAGAGGGGGGCTAGCGGGACAGAGCAGTTCTTC
CDR3 protein: CASSERGASGTEQFF